This T cell receptor (beta chain) comes out of a study of human T cells and chemical hapten exposure. TCRdb itself ran the RACE reads through MiXCR, one entry per CDR3 protein. The sample carries roughly 100,000 distinct CDR3 sequences, 9% to 15% recorded once. This clonotype was seen a few times. The CDR3 is 15 residues long. Germline V lookup: CDR1 SNHLY, CDR2 FYNNEI. V lost 5 bases and J lost 7; bases outside the gene matches: 11. Time point denoted: pre-sensitization, week 0. The treatment: therapeutic diphenylcyclopropenone sensitization with weekly scalp DPC. The chain recombines TRBV2 with TRBJ1-5, with 7 bases lining up with TRBD1. The source is a woman aged 45-60 years with alopecia areata. Some clones in this sample may be carry-over from other donors' samples. The sample in question was whole blood, obtained in connection with sensitization to the hapten diphenylcyclopropenone (DPC). DNA for the CDR3: TGTGCCAGCAGTCGTGACAGGGCCGATGGGCAGCCCCAGCATTTT. Protein sequence: CASSRDRADGQPQHF. Full variable domain (outside the CDR3, taken from reference TRBV2 and TRBJ1-5): EPEVTQTPSHQVTQMGQEVILRCVPISNHLYFYWYRQILGQKVEFLVSFYNNEISEKSEIFDDQFSVERPDGSNFTLKIRSTKLEDSAMYFCASSRDRADGQPQHFGDGTRLSIL.